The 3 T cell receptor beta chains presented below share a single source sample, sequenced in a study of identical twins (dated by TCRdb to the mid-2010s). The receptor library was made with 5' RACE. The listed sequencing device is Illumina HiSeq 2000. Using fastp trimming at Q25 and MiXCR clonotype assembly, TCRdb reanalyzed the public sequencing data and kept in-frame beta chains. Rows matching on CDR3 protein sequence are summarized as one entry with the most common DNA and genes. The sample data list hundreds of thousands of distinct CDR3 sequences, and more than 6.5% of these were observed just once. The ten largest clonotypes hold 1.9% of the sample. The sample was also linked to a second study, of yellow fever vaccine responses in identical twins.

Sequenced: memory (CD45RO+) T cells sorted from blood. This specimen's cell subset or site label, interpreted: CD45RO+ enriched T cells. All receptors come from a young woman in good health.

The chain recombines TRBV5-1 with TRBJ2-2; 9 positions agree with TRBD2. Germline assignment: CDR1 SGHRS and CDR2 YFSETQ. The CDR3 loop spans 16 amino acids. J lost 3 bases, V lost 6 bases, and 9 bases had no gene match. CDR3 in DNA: TGCGCCAGCACCTCGCGGGGGGGTATGGACACCGGGGAGCTGTTTTTT. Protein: CASTSRGGMDTGELFF.

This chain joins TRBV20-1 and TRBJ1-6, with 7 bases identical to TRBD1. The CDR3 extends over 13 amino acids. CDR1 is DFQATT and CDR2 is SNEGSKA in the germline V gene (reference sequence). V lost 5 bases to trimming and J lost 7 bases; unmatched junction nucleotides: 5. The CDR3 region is CSAGGDSNSPLHF. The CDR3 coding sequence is TGCAGTGCTGGGGGGGACAGCAATTCACCCCTCCACTTT.

The CDR3 DNA sequence: TGTGCCAGCAGTTACTCGGGACTAGGGGCCTACGAGCAGTACTTC. Translation gives CASSYSGLGAYEQYF. The chain has TRBV6-5 and TRBJ2-7, with 8 bases lining up with TRBD2. The J segment lost 2 bases and the V segment lost 0 bases, leaving 3 bases of the junction unmatched. This CDR3 has 15 residues. Germline CDR1 MNHEY, CDR2 SVGAGI.